These T cell receptor beta chains were read from a single sample in a study of T cell responses to AZD1222 COVID-19 vaccine. Libraries were prepared by immunoSEQ multiplex PCR; TCRdb keeps only in-frame clonotypes and omits some of them. The table lists 150,000 or so clones, approximately 89% of them singletons, with 5.2% in the top ten. The sample was peripheral blood, taken on day 0 of AZD1222 vaccination. The receptors come from an adult in good health. Both conserved end residues are part of each CDR3. D genes are given only for firm matches. The size of a clone is reported for some rows only, either as once, few or many, or as a class for expanded clones.

TRBJ1-4,.,TRBV6-1,.,CASSEWWSATNEKLFF,TGTGCCAGCAGTGAATGGTGGAGTGCAACTAATGAAAAACTGTTTTTT
TRBJ1-2,.,TRBV12-3/TRBV12-4,.,CASSLRPTRGYTF,TGTGCCAGCAGTTTGCGCCCCACACGTGGCTACACCTTC
TRBJ1-1,TRBD1,TRBV29-1,once,CSGTQGTNTEAFF,TGCAGCGGTACACAGGGGACGAACACTGAAGCTTTCTTT
TRBJ2-7,.,TRBV27,.,CASTHLGGGRLSSYEQYF,TGTGCCAGCACCCACCTTGGGGGGGGGCGGTTGAGCTCCTACGAGCAGTACTTC
TRBJ2-3,TRBD1,TRBV6-5,.,CASSYRGGIDTQYF,TGTGCCAGCAGCTACAGGGGTGGTATAGATACGCAGTATTTT
TRBJ2-5,TRBD2,TRBV5-3,.,CARSSKISGIGETQYF,TGTGCCAGAAGCTCCAAAATTAGCGGGATCGGGGAGACCCAGTACTTC
TRBJ2-1,TRBD2,TRBV10-3,.,CAISESAGVRRNEQFF,TGTGCCATCAGTGAGTCCGCGGGAGTTCGTCGCAATGAGCAGTTCTTC
TRBJ2-7,.,TRBV28,.,CASSSPGTQGWYF,TGTGCCAGCAGTTCCCCCGGGACGCAGGGGTGGTACTTC
TRBJ2-1,.,TRBV4-3,.,CASSPSLGSDEQFF,TGCGCCAGCAGCCCCAGCCTAGGTTCGGATGAGCAGTTCTTC
TRBJ2-5,.,TRBV20-1,.,CSVRVQETQYF,TGCAGTGTCAGGGTCCAAGAGACCCAGTACTTC
TRBJ2-4,.,TRBV28,.,CASSLVPDSFKNIQYF,TGTGCCAGCAGTTTAGTACCGGACAGCTTTAAAAACATTCAGTACTTC
TRBJ1-6,.,TRBV29-1,.,CSVGGSPNSPLHF,TGCAGCGTTGGGGGGAGCCCTAATTCACCCCTCCACTTT
TRBJ2-1,TRBD2,TRBV5-1,.,CASSFDGTSGPPYNEQFF,TGCGCCAGCAGCTTTGATGGGACTAGCGGACCTCCCTACAATGAGCAGTTCTTC
TRBJ2-3,TRBD2,TRBV7-3,.,CASSFSGAGDTQYF,TGTGCCAGCAGCTTTAGCGGGGCAGGAGATACGCAGTATTTT
TRBJ1-5,.,TRBV20-1,.,CSASRSQGGDISNQPQHF,TGCAGTGCTAGTAGATCCCAGGGTGGCGATATAAGCAATCAGCCCCAGCATTTT
TRBJ2-2,.,TRBV18,once,CASSIVGGNTGELFF,TGTGCCAGCTCAATCGTCGGGGGAAACACCGGGGAGCTGTTTTTT
TRBJ1-1,.,TRBV5-6,.,CASRSLRDTEAFF,TGTGCCAGCAGGAGCTTGCGGGACACTGAAGCTTTCTTT
TRBJ1-5,.,TRBV7-2,.,CASSLFGAGDQPQHF,TGTGCCAGCAGCTTATTCGGGGCAGGGGATCAGCCCCAGCATTTT
TRBJ2-5,.,TRBV12-3/TRBV12-4,.,CASSLGRRETQYF,TGTGCCAGCAGTTTAGGCAGGCGCGAGACCCAGTACTTC
TRBJ2-7,TRBD2,TRBV7-3,.,CASSLSGGAGYEQYF,TGTGCCAGCAGCCTCAGCGGGGGGGCAGGCTACGAGCAGTACTTC
TRBJ2-1,TRBD1,TRBV11-3,.,CASSPGQTYNEQFF,TGTGCCAGCAGCCCGGGACAGACCTACAATGAGCAGTTCTTC
TRBJ1-2,.,TRBV7-2,once,CASSLAWGLSYGYTF,TGTGCCAGCAGCTTAGCTTGGGGATTGAGCTATGGCTACACCTTC
TRBJ1-2,.,TRBV27,.,CASSSGGKDYGYTF,TGTGCCAGCAGTTCTGGGGGGAAAGATTATGGCTACACCTTC
TRBJ2-7,.,TRBV28,few,CASRPGGSYEQYF,TGTGCCAGCAGACCCGGGGGTTCCTACGAGCAGTACTTC
TRBJ1-1,TRBD1,TRBV19,.,CASSYLWTGVENTEAFF,TGTGCCAGTAGTTATCTCTGGACAGGGGTTGAGAACACTGAAGCTTTCTTT
TRBJ2-1,TRBD2,TRBV6-4,few,CASSDSNSGRSYEQFF,TGTGCCAGCAGTGACTCGAATAGCGGGAGATCCTATGAGCAGTTCTTC
TRBJ1-4,.,TRBV28,.,CASSRSLNEKLFF,TGTGCCAGCAGCAGGTCACTAAATGAAAAACTGTTTTTT
TRBJ2-3,.,TRBV27,few,CASSLAGRLTTDTQYF,TGTGCCAGCAGTCTTGCAGGCCGATTGACGACAGATACGCAGTATTTT
TRBJ1-1,.,TRBV9,.,CASGGQSEIEAFF,TGTGCCAGCGGGGGGCAATCGGAGATTGAAGCTTTCTTT
TRBJ1-5,.,TRBV6-5,.,CASSLGGPASNQPQHF,TGTGCCAGCAGTTTGGGGGGCCCCGCCAGCAATCAGCCCCAGCATTTT
TRBJ2-3,TRBD2,TRBV6-1,.,CASSDGLAGSDTQYF,TGTGCCAGCAGTGATGGACTAGCGGGGTCAGATACGCAGTATTTT
TRBJ2-1,.,TRBV12-3/TRBV12-4,.,CASSLSQGKQFF,TGTGCCAGCAGTTTGTCACAGGGAAAGCAGTTCTTC
TRBJ2-3,.,TRBV19,.,CASSTIEGLRRDTQYF,TGTGCCAGTAGTACTATTGAGGGACTCCGCCGGGATACGCAGTATTTT
TRBJ2-3,.,TRBV25-1,few,CASNRGRVTDTQYF,TGTGCCAGCAACCGGGGCAGGGTTACAGATACGCAGTATTTT
TRBJ2-3,.,TRBV5-1,.,CASSPLQSGRTDTQYF,TGCGCCAGCAGCCCCCTTCAGAGCGGGCGCACAGATACGCAGTATTTT
TRBJ2-3,.,TRBV4-1,.,CASSQVGVADTQYF,TGCGCCAGCAGCCAAGTTGGGGTAGCAGATACGCAGTATTTT
TRBJ2-7,.,TRBV27,.,CASSPDAAAEQYF,TGTGCCAGCAGTCCCGACGCCGCGGCCGAGCAGTACTTC